This entry concerns a single TCR beta chain. The CDR3 sequence is 19 residues long. Germline CDR1 is KGHSH and CDR2 is LQKENI. This sample was taken from a study of blood T cells in healthy people across ages. Sample-barcoded 5' priming and a J-beta primer mix drove a second PCR of roughly 6 to 12 cycles. TCRdb re-analysed the 5' RACE reads in MiXCR, keeping a single row per CDR3 protein. This table has approximately 810,000 distinct CDR3 sequences, about 37% appearing once. Sequenced material: blood. The receptor's source is a man aged 18 to 30 in good health. This chain links TRBV18 with TRBJ2-1, with D possibly TRBD2 on 6 matching bases. The DNA end lines up better with TRBJ2-7; the J call may be wrong. CDR3 in amino acids: CASSPDEFWGRSSYNEQYF. In DNA, the CDR3 is TGTGCCAGCTCACCCGATGAATTTTGGGGGAGGAGCTCCTACAATGAGCAGTACTTC.